This T cell receptor beta chain was identified in a study of T cells after yellow fever vaccination. One entry per CDR3 protein, called by TCRdb with MiXCR from the 5' RACE reads. Found here are about 300,000 distinct CDR3 sequences, 6.8% of them singletons; the top ten hold 15% to 20%. This CDR3 has 14 amino acids. Unmatched junction bases numbered 11, after V lost 11 bases and J lost 5 bases. Germline assignment: CDR1 ENHRY and CDR2 SYGVKD. As for this clonotype: Its specificity is not known.

Overall study results and limits: Peaking on day 5 versus 15, the secondary response was faster but weaker. The booster response re-showed most primary clones: 96% CD4, around 90% CD8.

Sequencing was performed on PBMCs, taken about 41 days after the first yellow fever vaccination. The chain joins TRBV10-3 to TRBJ2-1; TRBD1 matches 8 bases. The receptor was derived from a man aged 18 to 29 who received the YFV17D yellow fever vaccine. This chain's CDR3 is CASLFGQGNNEQFF. CDR3 bases: TGTGCCTCCCTCTTCGGACAGGGTAACAATGAGCAGTTCTTC.